This T cell receptor (beta chain) was found in a study of shared clonotypes between healthy human individuals. Study conclusions and caveats: Clonotypes which were not shared had lower generation probabilities than clonotypes that all four donors shared.

This CDR3 region has 15 residues. The ends were cut back, 6 bases at V and 0 bases at J, with 12 bases in the middle. Per germline, CDR1 LNHDA and CDR2 SQIVND (reference sequence). Worth noting for this clone: The antigen is not known.

Each sorted subset replicate got 200 ng genomic DNA, roughly 30,000 genomes. In the source study's methods: ImmunoSEQ sequences covered only the junction and lacked quality scores; filtering therefore differed. Profiled with immunoSEQ multiplex PCR; TCRdb holds only in-frame clones, not every one. V and J calls plus clone size are reproduced from that table; the DNA served to infer D and trimming. The sample includes roughly 1,600,000 clones, about 98.5% of them seen just once. The gene calls are TRBV19 and TRBJ1-5; D gene uncertain. This receptor was taken from a young man in good health. Sequencing was done on a sample of naive CD4+ T cells sorted from blood. Sample subset: CD45RA+ positively selected. The CDR3 protein is CASSLALISNQPQHF. CDR3 bases: TGTGCCAGTAGCTTAGCGTTGATTAGCAATCAGCCCCAGCATTTT.